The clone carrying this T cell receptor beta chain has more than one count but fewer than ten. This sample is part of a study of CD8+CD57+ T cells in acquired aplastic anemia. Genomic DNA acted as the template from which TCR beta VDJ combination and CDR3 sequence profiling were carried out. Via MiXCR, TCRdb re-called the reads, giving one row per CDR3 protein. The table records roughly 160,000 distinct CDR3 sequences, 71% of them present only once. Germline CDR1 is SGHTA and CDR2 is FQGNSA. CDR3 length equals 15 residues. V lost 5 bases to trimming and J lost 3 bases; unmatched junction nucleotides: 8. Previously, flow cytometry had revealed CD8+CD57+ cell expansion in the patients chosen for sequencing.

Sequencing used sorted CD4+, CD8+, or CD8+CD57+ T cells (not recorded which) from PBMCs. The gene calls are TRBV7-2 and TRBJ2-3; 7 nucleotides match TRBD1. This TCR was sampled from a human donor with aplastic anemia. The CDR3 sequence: CASSRDRDSTDTQYF. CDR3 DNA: TGTGCCAGCAGCCGCGATAGGGACAGTACAGATACGCAGTATTTT. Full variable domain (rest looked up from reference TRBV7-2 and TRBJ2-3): GAGVSQSPSNKVTEKGKDVELRCDPISGHTALYWYRQSLGQGLEFLIYFQGNSAPDKSGLPSDRFSAERTGGSVSTLTIQRTQQEDSAVYLCASSRDRDSTDTQYFGPGTRLTVL.